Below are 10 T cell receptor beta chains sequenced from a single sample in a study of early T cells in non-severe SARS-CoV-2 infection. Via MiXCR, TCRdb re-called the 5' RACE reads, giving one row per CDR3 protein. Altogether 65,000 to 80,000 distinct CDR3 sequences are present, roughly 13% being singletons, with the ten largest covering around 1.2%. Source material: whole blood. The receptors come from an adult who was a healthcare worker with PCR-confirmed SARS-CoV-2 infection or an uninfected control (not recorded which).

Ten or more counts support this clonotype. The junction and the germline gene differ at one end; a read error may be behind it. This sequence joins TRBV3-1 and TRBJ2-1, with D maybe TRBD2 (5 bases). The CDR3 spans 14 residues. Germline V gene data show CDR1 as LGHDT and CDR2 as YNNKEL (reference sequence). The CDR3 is CASSQEQAVNKQFF. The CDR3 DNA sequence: TGTGCCAGCAGCCAAGAGCAAGCGGTCAATAAGCAGTTCTTC.

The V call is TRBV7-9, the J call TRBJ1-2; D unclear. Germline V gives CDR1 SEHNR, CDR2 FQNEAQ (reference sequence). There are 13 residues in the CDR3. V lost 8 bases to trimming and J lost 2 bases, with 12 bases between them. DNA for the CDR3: TGTGCCAGCCACGGACCCAGCAACTATGGCTACACCTTC. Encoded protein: CASHGPSNYGYTF.

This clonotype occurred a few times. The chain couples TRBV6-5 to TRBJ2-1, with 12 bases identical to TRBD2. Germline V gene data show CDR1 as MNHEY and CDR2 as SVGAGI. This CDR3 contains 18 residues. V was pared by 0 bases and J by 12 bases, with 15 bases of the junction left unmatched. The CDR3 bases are TGTGCCAGCAGTTACTCGACGTCCGCGACTAGCGGGAGAGGTGGGCAGTTCTTC. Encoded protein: CASSYSTSATSGRGGQFF.

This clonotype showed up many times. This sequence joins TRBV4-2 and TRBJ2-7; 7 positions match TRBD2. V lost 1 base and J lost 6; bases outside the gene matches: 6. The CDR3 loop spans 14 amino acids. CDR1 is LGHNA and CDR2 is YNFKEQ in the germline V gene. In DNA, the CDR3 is TGTGCCAGCAGCCAAGGGCGGGAGACGGCCGAGCAGTACTTC. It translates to CASSQGRETAEQYF.

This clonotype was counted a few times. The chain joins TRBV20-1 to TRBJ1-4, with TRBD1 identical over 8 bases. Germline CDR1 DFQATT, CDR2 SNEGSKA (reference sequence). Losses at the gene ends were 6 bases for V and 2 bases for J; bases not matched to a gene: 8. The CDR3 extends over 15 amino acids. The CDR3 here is CSAGDRLVTNEKLFF. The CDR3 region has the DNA TGCAGTGCAGGGGACAGGCTCGTCACTAATGAAAAACTGTTTTTT.

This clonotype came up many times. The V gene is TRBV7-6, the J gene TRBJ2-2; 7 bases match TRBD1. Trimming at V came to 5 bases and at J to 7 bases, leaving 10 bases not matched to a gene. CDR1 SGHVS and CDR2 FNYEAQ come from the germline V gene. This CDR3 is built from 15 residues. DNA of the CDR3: TGTGCCAGCAGCCAGTTCGGCAGGGGGTTCGGGGAGCTGTTTTTT. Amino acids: CASSQFGRGFGELFF.

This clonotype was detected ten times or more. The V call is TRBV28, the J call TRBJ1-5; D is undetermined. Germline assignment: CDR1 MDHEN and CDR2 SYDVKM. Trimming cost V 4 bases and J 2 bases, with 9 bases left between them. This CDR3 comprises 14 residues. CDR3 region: CASSYIVGNQPQHF. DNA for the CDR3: TGTGCCAGCAGTTACATTGTGGGCAATCAGCCCCAGCATTTT.

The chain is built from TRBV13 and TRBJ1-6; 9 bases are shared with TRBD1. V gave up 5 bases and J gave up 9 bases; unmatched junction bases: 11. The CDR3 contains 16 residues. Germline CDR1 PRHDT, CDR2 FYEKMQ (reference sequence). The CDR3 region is CASSSAGTGLSSPLHF. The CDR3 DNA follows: TGTGCCAGCAGCAGCGCCGGGACAGGGCTTTCTTCACCCCTCCACTTT.

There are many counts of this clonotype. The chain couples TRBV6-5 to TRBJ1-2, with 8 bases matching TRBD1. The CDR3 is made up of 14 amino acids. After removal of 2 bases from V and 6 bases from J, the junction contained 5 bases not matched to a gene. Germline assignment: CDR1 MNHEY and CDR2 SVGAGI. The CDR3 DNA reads TGTGCCAGCAGTTACCATCAGGGGGCGGATGGCTACACCTTC. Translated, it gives CASSYHQGADGYTF.

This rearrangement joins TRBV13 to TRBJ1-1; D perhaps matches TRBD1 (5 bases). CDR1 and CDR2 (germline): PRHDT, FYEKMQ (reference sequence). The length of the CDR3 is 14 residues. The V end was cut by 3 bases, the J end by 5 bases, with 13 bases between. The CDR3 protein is CASSFGTGRTEAFF. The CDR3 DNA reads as TGTGCCAGCAGCTTCGGGACGGGTAGGACTGAAGCTTTCTTT.